This TCR beta chain was recovered during a study of blood T cells in healthy people across ages. Combining a sample-barcoded 5' primer with a J-beta primer mix, a second PCR ran for roughly 7 to 11 cycles. TCRdb re-analysed the 5' RACE reads in MiXCR, keeping a single row per CDR3 protein. The sample includes approximately 960,000 distinct CDR3 sequences, approximately 32% of them seen just once. The junction had 6 bases not matched to a gene; V was cut back by 6 bases and J by 6 bases. Germline V gene data show CDR1 as MGHDK and CDR2 as SYGVNS. The CDR3 runs to 15 residues. This clonotype was observed a single time. The sample also formed part of further work on T cells of mothers and their children. That report adds: For each mother, over 8 million TCR beta CDR3 reads were obtained, and for each child, some 3 million. Slightly higher overlap, not significant, was seen in related mother-child pairs than in unrelated pairs.

This chain connects TRBV25-1 to TRBJ2-2, with 11 bases fitting TRBD1. The TCR sequence derives from a woman aged 40-49 years in good health. The source material was blood. CDR3 nucleotides: TGTGCCAGCAGAGGGACAGGGGGATTAGCCGGGGAGCTGTTTTTT. Translating it yields CASRGTGGLAGELFF.